What follows describes a single TCR beta chain. Authors' processing steps: Counts of nucleated cells, estimated from reference gene primer amplification, were obtained. Clones were read by immunoSEQ multiplex PCR, and TCRdb kept only the in-frame ones, dropping some. For V, J and clone size, that table is used; D and trimming come from the DNA. The repertoire includes roughly 250,000 clones, just under 90% of them detected once, and roughly 3.7% sits in the top ten. The sample originates from a study of blood T cell repertoires in COVID-19. Study at large: Spain, Italy and the United States supplied samples that represented acute and convalescent COVID-19. PBMCs, B-cell-depleted T cells, or T cells provided the cDNA or gDNA that made up the material.

From germline, CDR1 is SGHAT and CDR2 FQNNGV. This CDR3 region has 14 residues. V gave up 4 bases and J gave up 1 base; unmatched junction bases: 1. This receptor was obtained from a woman in her thirties or forties with acute or convalescent COVID-19. This chain uses TRBV11-2 with TRBJ1-1, with 9 bases identical to TRBD1. The specimen was peripheral blood. The CDR3: CASSSGQGNTEAFF. CDR3 DNA: TGTGCCAGCAGCTCGGGACAGGGGAACACTGAAGCTTTCTTT.